The rows below give T cell receptor beta chains drawn from one sample of a study of OX40 agonist ivuxolimab in advanced cancers. TCRdb keeps only in-frame clones here, not all; method: immunoSEQ multiplex PCR. This table holds tens of thousands of clones, about 90% found once. The source material was CD4+ or CD8+ T cells sorted from blood, sampled in a trial of the OX40 agonist ivuxolimab. Receptor source: an adult with an advanced solid tumor such as melanoma, head and neck, liver or kidney cancer. Each CDR3 is given with its conserved first and last residue. The D gene is left open where the match is weak. Where a row states a size, it is once, few, many or the class of an expanded clone; other rows omit it.

d_call j_call v_call clone_size cdr3_nt cdr3_aa
TRBD1 TRBJ2-2 TRBV5-1 NA TGCGCCAGCAGTGGGACAGGGGGCGGCACCGGGGAGCTGTTTTTT CASSGTGGGTGELFF
NA TRBJ2-3 TRBV7-8 NA TGTGCCAGCAGCTCGTTGGGGGGAAGCACAGATACGCAGTATTTT CASSSLGGSTDTQYF
TRBD2 TRBJ2-3 TRBV28 NA TGTGCCAGCAGCTCTCAAGCGGGAGGCGGCACAGATACGCAGTATTTT CASSSQAGGGTDTQYF
TRBD1 TRBJ2-7 TRBV15 NA TGTGCCACCAGCGAAAACAGGGGGCTTTTCTACGAGCAGTACTTC CATSENRGLFYEQYF
TRBD1 TRBJ1-1 TRBV11-2 few TGTGCCAGCAGACCGGGACAGATGAACACTGAAGCTTTCTTT CASRPGQMNTEAFF
NA TRBJ2-7 TRBV9 NA TGTGCCAGCAGCGTAGGGGTCTACCCCTACGAGCAGTACTTC CASSVGVYPYEQYF
TRBD2 TRBJ2-2 TRBV5-1 NA TGCGCCAGCAGCTCCCAAGGCAGCGGGGCCACCGGGGAGCTGTTTTTT CASSSQGSGATGELFF
NA TRBJ1-5 TRBV18 NA TGTGCCAGCTCACCACAGGGAGTCGGTCAGCCCCAGCATTTT CASSPQGVGQPQHF
NA TRBJ2-5 TRBV5-8 NA TGTGCCAGCACTCGCGTCGAGGAGACCCAGTACTTC CASTRVEETQYF
TRBD1 TRBJ1-4 TRBV30 NA TGTGCCTGGAGTGAAGGGGACAGTAATGAAAAACTGTTTTTT CAWSEGDSNEKLFF
NA TRBJ1-1 TRBV25-1 NA TGTGCCAGCAGTGATAACAGGTGGCACACTGAAGCTTTCTTT CASSDNRWHTEAFF
NA TRBJ2-3 TRBV2 once TGTGCCAGCAGTCGCCGGGACACGGCCTCGGGAGATACGCAGTATTTT CASSRRDTASGDTQYF
NA TRBJ1-3 TRBV9 NA TGTGCCAGCAGCGTAGGAAGTCAGGGAACCTCTGGAAACACCATATATTTT CASSVGSQGTSGNTIYF
NA TRBJ1-1 TRBV6-1 NA TGTGCCAGCAGTGAATATGAACCGGCAGAGAACACTGAAGCTTTCTTT CASSEYEPAENTEAFF
TRBD2 TRBJ2-5 TRBV9 NA TGTGCCAGCAGCGAGGAGGGCGGGACTAGACAAGAGACCCAGTACTTC CASSEEGGTRQETQYF
NA TRBJ1-2 TRBV18 NA TGTGCCAGCTCATCAATGTTGGAGGGGGGTAAAGGCTACACCTTC CASSSMLEGGKGYTF
NA TRBJ2-3 TRBV6-1 once TGTGCCAGCAGTGAAATGAGCACAGATACGCAGTATTTT CASSEMSTDTQYF
NA TRBJ1-3 TRBV7-9 NA TGTGCCAGCAGCCGGGACACCGGAGACACCATATATTTT CASSRDTGDTIYF
TRBD1 TRBJ1-6 TRBV6-6 NA TGTGCCAGCACTAAGGGACAGCTAAGTTCACCCCTCCACTTT CASTKGQLSSPLHF
NA TRBJ2-7 TRBV19 once TGTGCCAGTAGTCCAAATTCGAGGGAGCAGCACTTC CASSPNSREQHF
NA TRBJ2-1 TRBV18 few TGTGCCAGCTCAGAAAATCCCGGGGGACATGAGCAGTTCTTC CASSENPGGHEQFF
TRBD2 TRBJ2-7 TRBV18 NA TGTGCCAGCTCACCACCGGCAGCGGGGGGACCTTCGAGGGAGCAGTACTTC CASSPPAAGGPSREQYF
NA TRBJ1-1 TRBV29-1 NA TGCAGCGTTGAGTTCGGGCAGGTGAACACTGAAGCTTTCTTT CSVEFGQVNTEAFF
NA TRBJ1-4 TRBV6-4 NA TGTGCCAGCAACTTGACAAGGTTTTTT CASNLTRFF
NA TRBJ2-7 TRBV2 NA TGTGCCAGCACTGCCCCGCTTTACGAGCAGTACTTC CASTAPLYEQYF
TRBD2 TRBJ2-7 TRBV5-6 NA TGTGCCAGCAGCACAACAAGGACTAGCGGGAGCGGATCCTACGAGCAGTACTTC CASSTTRTSGSGSYEQYF
NA TRBJ1-2 TRBV29-1 NA TGCAGCGTTGAAACGCCAGGCTACACCTTC CSVETPGYTF
TRBD2 TRBJ2-3 TRBV27 NA TGTGCCAGCAGTCTTAGCGGGAGATCAACAGATACGCAGTATTTT CASSLSGRSTDTQYF